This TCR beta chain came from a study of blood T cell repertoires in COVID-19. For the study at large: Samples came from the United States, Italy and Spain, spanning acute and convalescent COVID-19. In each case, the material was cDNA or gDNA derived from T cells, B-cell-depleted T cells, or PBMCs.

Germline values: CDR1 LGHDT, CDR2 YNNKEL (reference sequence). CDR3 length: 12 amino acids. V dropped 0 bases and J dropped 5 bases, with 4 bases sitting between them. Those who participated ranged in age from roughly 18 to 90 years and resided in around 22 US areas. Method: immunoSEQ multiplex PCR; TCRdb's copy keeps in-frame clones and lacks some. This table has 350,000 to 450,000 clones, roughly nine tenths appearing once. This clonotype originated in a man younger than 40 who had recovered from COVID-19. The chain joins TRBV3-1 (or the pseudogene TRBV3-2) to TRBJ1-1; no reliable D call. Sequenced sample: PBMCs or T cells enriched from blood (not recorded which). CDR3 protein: CASSQERTEAFF. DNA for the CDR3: TGTGCCAGCAGCCAAGAGAGGACTGAAGCTTTCTTT.